This T cell receptor (beta chain) comes out of a study of cytomegalovirus exposure and HLA in healthy donors. The study's findings and limits: Accounts indicate the classifier identified cytomegalovirus status with strong specificity and sensitivity. A link between a missense DCLRE1C variant and TCR beta V- and J-gene trimming emerged from a later analysis.

This CDR3 is 13 amino acids long. The V end lost 3 bases, the J end lost 4 bases, and 9 bases lay between the germline ends. The germline V gene encodes CDR1 KGHSH and CDR2 LQKENI. This clone was observed a handful of times. Its cognate antigen is unknown. Researchers ran the PCR with 60 Vbeta and 13 Jbeta primers. The data were produced by immunoSEQ multiplex PCR, yet TCRdb's version contains in-frame clones alone and is incomplete. The sample has roughly 170,000 clones; 77% are singletons. This chain joins TRBV18 and TRBJ2-5; tentative D call: TRBD2 (5 bases). The sequencing input was PBMCs. The TCR comes from a woman aged 25 to 45 in good health and CMV-seropositive. The CDR3 reads CASSPLGGETQYF. DNA of the CDR3: TGTGCCAGCTCACCGCTAGGAGGAGAGACCCAGTACTTC. The full variable domain, completed using reference TRBV18 and TRBJ2-5, is NAGVMQNPRHLVRRRGQEARLRCSPMKGHSHVYWYRQLPEEGLKFMVYLQKENIIDESGMPKERFSAEFPKEGPSILRIQQVVRGDSAAYFCASSPLGGETQYFGPGTRLLVL.